Below are 10 T cell receptor beta chains sequenced from a single sample in a study of regulatory T cells in long-lasting Graves disease (dated by TCRdb to about 2021). Receptor libraries were prepared by multiplex PCR. The listed sequencing device is Illumina HiSeq 4000. CDR3 regions were amplified by Arm-PCR with iRepertoire HTBI primers to construct TCR beta libraries. TCRdb trimmed public reads at Q25 via fastp, called clones via MiXCR and kept in-frame beta chains. Every distinct CDR3 protein forms one entry, paired with its most common genes and DNA. For this sample the table gives under 800,000 distinct CDR3 sequences, of which roughly 16% were detected only once. The ten biggest clones cover 18% of the sample. Interpreted using the paper, the time point label stands for: newly diagnosed GD, antithyroid drugs for less than 3 months. For both TCR sequencing and RNA sequencing, RNA was extracted from PBMCs using TRIzol.

The data also belong to a second study, concerning T cells in Graves' hyperthyroidism and ophthalmopathy.

Sequences were derived from peripheral blood mononuclear cells (PBMCs), sampled at new diagnosis, from a patient treated with antithyroid drugs. The origin of the receptors is a young woman with Graves disease. Donor details come from another sample of the same person, matched by shared clones.

On this clonotype: A read error may produce the germline difference seen at one junction end. V and J are TRBV20-1 and TRBJ2-5; D may be TRBD2 (6 bases). In germline, CDR1 is DFQATT, CDR2 SNEGSKA (reference sequence). This CDR3 has 12 amino acids. Here the CDR3 reads CSVNTGTGTQCF. For the CDR3, the DNA is TGCAGTGTTAACACCGGGACTGGGACCCAGTGCTTC.

This clonotype was seen at least ten times. The chain couples TRBV6-1 to TRBJ2-3; D could derive from TRBD1 or TRBD2 (5 bases each). The CDR3 is 16 residues long. The V gene's germline CDR1 is MNHNS and CDR2 SASEGT. The V end was cut by 7 bases, the J end by 0 bases, with 17 bases between. Here the CDR3 reads CASKWGGTVSTDTQYF. CDR3 in DNA: TGTGCCAGCAAATGGGGTGGGACCGTAAGCACAGATACGCAGTATTTT.

This clonotype was recorded at least ten times. The chain carries TRBV7-6 and TRBJ2-1; D not resolved. Germline V lookup: CDR1 SGHVS, CDR2 FNYEAQ. This CDR3 has 14 residues. V was shortened by 0 bases and J by 4 bases, with 7 bases between the two germline ends. The CDR3 DNA reads as TGTGCCAGCAGCTTAGCATCCCGGTACAATGAGCAGTTCTTC. Its protein product is CASSLASRYNEQFF.

The rearrangement joins TRBV28 to TRBJ1-2, with a possible D match to TRBD1 (6 bases). The CDR3 spans 14 residues. V lost 0 bases and J lost 8, with 13 bases in between. CDR1 and CDR2 from the germline V gene are MDHEN and SYDVKM. CDR3 in DNA: TGTGCCAGCAGTTTATGGGGGGGGCTAGGCGGCTACACCTTC. Translated: CASSLWGGLGGYTF.

This clonotype was counted only a few times. The junction differs from germline at one of its ends, possibly a read error. The rearrangement joins TRBV27 to TRBJ1-4; perhaps TRBD1 as D (6 bases). Germline V gene lookup returns CDR1 MNHEY and CDR2 SMNVEV (reference sequence). This CDR3 spans 14 amino acids. The CDR3 sequence is CASSGGGGGEKLCF. CDR3 nucleotides: TGTGCCAGCAGTGGCGGGGGCGGCGGTGAAAAACTGTGTTTT.

The sample holds a few counts of this clonotype. The chain combines TRBV7-2 with TRBJ2-2; D assignment may be TRBD1 or TRBD2 (5 bases each). Looked up from germline, CDR1 is SGHTA and CDR2 is FQGNSA. This CDR3 is built from 16 residues. Trimming removed 4 bases at V and 4 bases at J, with 16 bases between. The CDR3 loop is CASSSPPGPFTGELFF. CDR3 nucleotides: TGTGCCAGCAGCTCCCCCCCGGGACCCTTCACCGGGGAGCTGTTTTTT.

Many counts were recorded for this clonotype. The chain is built from TRBV30 and TRBJ2-2, with TRBD2 matching 14 bases. The CDR3 covers 16 residues. V dropped 0 bases and J dropped 3; count of bases not matched to a gene: 0. Germline values: CDR1 GTSNPN, CDR2 SVGIG (reference sequence). CDR3 amino acids: CAWSVGLAGDTGELFF. Here the CDR3 DNA reads TGTGCCTGGAGTGTGGGACTAGCGGGAGACACCGGGGAGCTGTTTTTT.

A few counts support this clonotype. The CDR3 DNA reads TGTGCCAGCAGCTGGGACAGTTACTCTCCTGGGGCCAACGTCCTGACTTTC. It encodes CASSWDSYSPGANVLTF. The V gene is TRBV6-1, the J gene TRBJ2-6; 7 nucleotides match TRBD1. This CDR3 comprises 17 residues. CDR1 and CDR2 (germline): MNHNS, SASEGT. The V and J ends lost 6 bases and 2 bases, in that order; junction bases with no gene match: 10.

The chain is built from TRBV20-1 and TRBJ2-3; D may be TRBD1 (6 bases). Germline CDR1 DFQATT, CDR2 SNEGSKA (reference sequence). The CDR3 is 16 residues long. V was pared by 6 bases and J by 0 bases, with 19 bases between. The chain's CDR3 is CSAPTPTGESTDTQYF. CDR3 nucleotide sequence: TGCAGTGCCCCGACACCGACAGGCGAAAGCACAGATACGCAGTATTTT.

This clonotype was seen many times. CDR3 amino acids: CAISDTSGTGFYNEQFF. In DNA form, the CDR3 reads TGTGCCATCAGTGACACGAGCGGGACAGGGTTCTACAATGAGCAGTTCTTC. The chain combines TRBV10-3 with TRBJ2-1; 9 bases agree with TRBD1. V was clipped by 3 bases and J by 3 bases; unmatched bases: 9. The CDR3 is 17 amino acids. Looked up from germline, CDR1 is ENHRY and CDR2 is SYGVKD.